This T cell receptor beta chain was retrieved from a study of human T cells and chemical hapten exposure. Study summary: Weekly diphenylcyclopropenone doses were given to patients' scalps across the roughly 25-week study. Study results and caveats: With patch test score, the counts of PT1 expanded TCRs showed a positive correlation. Expanded TCRs formed significantly more large CDR3 similarity clusters than controls.

Per germline, CDR1 MNHNS and CDR2 SASEGT. Trimming stripped 6 bases from V and 5 bases from J, with 17 bases between. This CDR3 has 14 amino acids. Turning to this clonotype: The antigen is unknown.

How the authors handled the data: Per sample, the median was around 96,000 TCRs, with values from around 24,000 to 710,000. MiXCR was run by TCRdb on the RACE reads, yielding one entry per CDR3 protein. The V and J calls were determined by TCRdb, not by the authors. Of about 99,000 distinct CDR3 sequences in the sample, 9.5% to 15% were seen once. Regarding time point: patch test 1, 2 weeks after DPC sensitization. Treatment denoted: therapeutic diphenylcyclopropenone sensitization with weekly scalp DPC. This TCR derives from a woman aged 40 to 50 with alopecia areata. Some clones in this sample may be carry-over from other donors' samples. Specimen: whole blood, collected in connection with sensitization to the hapten diphenylcyclopropenone (DPC). The chain carries TRBV6-1 and TRBJ2-7; D call uncertain. CDR3 DNA sequence: TGTGCCAGCAGATCGAACCAACGGCTGAACGAGCAGTACTTC. It is translated as CASRSNQRLNEQYF.